This T cell receptor beta chain was recorded in a study of T cell responses to AZD1222 COVID-19 vaccine. Between the trimmed V and J ends, which lost 7 bases and 1 base, there was a span of 10 bases. There are 13 residues in the CDR3. Germline CDR1 and CDR2: LNHDA and SQIVND (reference sequence). Generated by immunoSEQ multiplex PCR, the TCRdb table keeps only in-frame clones and is missing some. This table holds roughly 35,000 clones, 75% to 90% found once. The sequence derives from an adult in good health. The V gene is TRBV19, the J gene TRBJ1-1, with a possible D match to TRBD1 (5 bases). The source material was peripheral blood, sampled on day 0 of AZD1222 vaccination. CDR3 region: CASMHQGNTEAFF. CDR3 DNA sequence: TGTGCCAGTATGCACCAGGGGAACACTGAAGCTTTCTTT.